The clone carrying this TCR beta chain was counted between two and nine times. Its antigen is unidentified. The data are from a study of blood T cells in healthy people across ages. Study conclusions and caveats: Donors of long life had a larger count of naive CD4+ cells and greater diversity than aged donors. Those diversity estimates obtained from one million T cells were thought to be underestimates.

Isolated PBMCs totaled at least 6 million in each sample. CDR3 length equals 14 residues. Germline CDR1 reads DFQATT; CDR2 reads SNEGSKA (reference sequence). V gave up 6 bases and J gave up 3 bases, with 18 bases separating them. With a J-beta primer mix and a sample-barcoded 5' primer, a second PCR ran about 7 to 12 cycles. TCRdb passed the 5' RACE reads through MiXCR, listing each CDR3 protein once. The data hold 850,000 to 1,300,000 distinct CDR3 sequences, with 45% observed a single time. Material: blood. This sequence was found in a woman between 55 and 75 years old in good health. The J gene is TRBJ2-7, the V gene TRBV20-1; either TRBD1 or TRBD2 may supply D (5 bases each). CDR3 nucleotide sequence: TGCAGTGCGCACGAGGGGCCCTCCTTCTACGAGCAGTACTTC. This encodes CSAHEGPSFYEQYF.